The 9 T cell receptor beta chains below all came from one sample that was sequenced in a study of cytomegalovirus exposure and HLA in healthy donors. PCR employed 60 Vbeta and 13 Jbeta primers. Sequenced by immunoSEQ multiplex PCR; TCRdb stores in-frame clones only, minus some. The top ten clones hold around 2.1% of a sample with just over 150,000 clones, about 75% of them seen once. The sequencing sample was made of PBMCs. These receptors were taken from a female donor in good health and CMV-seronegative.

The chain combines TRBV5-6 with TRBJ2-7; a weak D match, TRBD2 (7 bases). Trimming pared 0 bases from V and 7 bases from J, leaving 20 bases between. The germline gives CDR1 SGHDT, CDR2 YYEEEE. The CDR3 covers 16 residues. The CDR3: CASSLVQAGALREQYF. CDR3 DNA sequence: TGTGCCAGCAGCTTGGTTCAGGCGGGGGCACTACGGGAGCAGTACTTC.

The chain has TRBV7-9 and TRBJ1-1; D unclear. There are 14 residues in the CDR3. Trimming shortened V by 11 bases and J by 4 bases, and 20 bases separated the two germline ends. CDR1 SEHNR and CDR2 FQNEAQ come from the germline V gene (reference sequence). CDR3 sequence reads: CAGLSGYASTEAFF. CDR3 coding DNA: TGTGCCGGACTTAGCGGGTACGCAAGCACTGAAGCTTTCTTT.

The chain recombines TRBV25-1 with TRBJ1-1; no definite D call. The CDR3 is made up of 14 amino acids. Trimming removed 1 base from V and 4 bases from J, with 10 bases in between. CDR1 and CDR2 (germline): MGHDK, SYGVNS. CDR3 sequence: CASSELGEGTEAFF. The CDR3 coding sequence is TGTGCCAGCAGTGAATTAGGTGAGGGCACTGAAGCTTTCTTT.

V and J are TRBV30 and TRBJ2-5, with D maybe TRBD1 (5 bases). Trimming took 4 bases from V and 6 from J, leaving 12 bases between them. This CDR3 comprises 12 residues. From germline, CDR1 is GTSNPN and CDR2 SVGIG (reference sequence). This chain's CDR3 is CAWNQGTKTQYF. DNA of the CDR3: TGTGCCTGGAATCAGGGTACGAAGACCCAGTACTTC.

V usage is TRBV5-1 and J usage is TRBJ2-7, with D possibly being TRBD1 (6 bases). The ends were cut back, 0 bases at V and 6 bases at J, with 13 bases in the middle. This CDR3 contains 14 residues. CDR1 is SGHRS, CDR2 YFSETQ, per germline. CDR3 protein: CASSLGQGSGEQYF. The DNA for the CDR3 is TGCGCCAGCAGCTTGGGCCAGGGGTCGGGCGAGCAGTACTTC.

V usage is TRBV19 and J usage is TRBJ2-3, with D possibly being TRBD2 (5 bases). Trimming removed 3 bases from V and 1 base from J, with 11 bases in between. The CDR3 length is 15 residues. Germline V lookup: CDR1 LNHDA, CDR2 SQIVND (reference sequence). CDR3 nucleotide sequence: TGTGCCAGTAGTATCACGGGGTCTGGCACAGATACGCAGTATTTT. Translation gives CASSITGSGTDTQYF.

CDR3 bases: TGTGCCAGCAGCTTATTGGGGGCCGACATTGACTCCTACAATGAGCAGTTCTTC. Its translation: CASSLLGADIDSYNEQFF. The J gene is TRBJ2-1, the V gene TRBV7-6; D perhaps matches TRBD1 (6 bases). The CDR3 consists of 18 residues. The germline V gene encodes CDR1 SGHVS and CDR2 FNYEAQ. The V end lost 2 bases, the J end lost 0 bases, and 17 bases lay between the germline ends.

The V and J genes are TRBV28 and TRBJ2-7, with 11 bases aligning to TRBD2. Germline assignment: CDR1 MDHEN and CDR2 SYDVKM. There are 13 residues in the CDR3. J was trimmed by 5 bases and V by 8 bases; bases with no gene match: 5. Here the CDR3 DNA reads TGTGCCAGCCGTAGCGGGGGGGCCAACGAGCAGTACTTC. This sequence encodes CASRSGGANEQYF. The variable domain in full, with the rest retrieved from reference TRBV28 and TRBJ2-7, is DVKVTQSSRYLVKRTGEKVFLECVQDMDHENMFWYRQDPGLGLRLIYFSYDVKMKEKGDIPEGYSVSREKKERFSLILESASTNQTSMYLCASRSGGANEQYFGPGTRLTVT.

This chain connects TRBV2 to TRBJ1-3; a possible D gene is TRBD1 (5 bases). Germline lookup yields CDR1 SNHLY and CDR2 FYNNEI. The CDR3 totals 12 residues. CDR3 nucleotide sequence: TGTGGGGGGGGGATAACTGGAAACACCATATATTTT. Its translation is CGGGITGNTIYF.